This T cell receptor beta chain is from a study of cytomegalovirus exposure and HLA in healthy donors. 13 Jbeta primers and 60 Vbeta primers were used for the PCR. Some clones are missing from TCRdb's copy, which holds only in-frame ones; the method was immunoSEQ multiplex PCR. The sample includes some 170,000 clones, roughly 87% of them seen just once. This clone was seen just once. This CDR3 is 13 amino acids long. The receptor comes from a girl between 5 and 17 years old in good health and CMV-seropositive. The sample comprised PBMCs. The chain combines TRBV21-1 with TRBJ1-2. TRBV21-1 is classified as a pseudogene. CDR3 amino acids: CASSKGGGYGYTF. In DNA form, the CDR3 reads TGTGCCAGCAGCAAAGGAGGCGGTTATGGCTACACCTTC.